This paragraph reports one T cell receptor (beta chain). Its matching antigen is unknown. Healthy Caucasian individuals made up all the donors. A universal primer site was incorporated via template switching, and the cDNA contained unique molecular identifiers. TCRdb used MiXCR to reprocess the 5' RACE reads, holding one entry per CDR3 protein. Of fewer than 250,000 distinct CDR3 sequences listed, about a tenth are singletons. Germline assignment: CDR1 LNHNV and CDR2 YYDKDF (reference sequence). V was shortened by 1 base and J by 8 bases, with 17 bases between the two germline ends. CDR3 size: 15 residues. This sample is part of a study of identical twins. Study-level results: The study reached conclusions through statistical analysis that was cross-sectional, not following the same donors. Modeled out-of-frame TCR alpha sharing in monozygotic twins fell below observed levels.

This TCR derives from a woman under 30 in good health. V usage is TRBV15 and J usage is TRBJ1-2; no clear D. Sequences were obtained from memory (CD45RO+) T cells sorted from blood. CDR3 sequence reads: CATSRVRDTHKGYTF. The CDR3 DNA follows: TGTGCCACCAGCAGAGTTAGGGATACTCATAAGGGCTACACCTTC. The variable domain in full, with the rest retrieved from reference TRBV15 and TRBJ1-2, is DAMVIQNPRYQVTQFGKPVTLSCSQTLNHNVMYWYQQKSSQAPKLLFHYYDKDFNNEADTPDNFQSRRPNTSFCFLDIRSPGLGDTAMYLCATSRVRDTHKGYTFGSGTRLTVV.